This paragraph covers one T cell receptor (beta chain) sequence. The authors' processing: Amplification of reference gene primers provided the estimated nucleated cell counts. Assay: immunoSEQ multiplex PCR; the TCRdb copy retains only in-frame clones and omits some. V, J and clone size derive from that table, while D and trimming were established from the DNA sequence. The sample yields about 200,000 clones, 90% seen once. The data were taken from a study of blood T cell repertoires in COVID-19. Across the whole study: COVID-19 samples collected from the United States, Italy and Spain covered acute and convalescent phases. Sample material is recorded as cDNA or gDNA derived from T cells, B-cell-depleted T cells, or PBMCs.

Germline V lookup: CDR1 SGHDT, CDR2 YYEEEE. The CDR3 has 17 residues. V was trimmed by 1 base and J by 0 bases, leaving 13 bases between them. The genes are TRBV5-6 and TRBJ1-4; D uncertain. The clonotype originates from a man aged 45 to 65 with acute or convalescent COVID-19. The sequenced sample consisted of peripheral blood. CDR3 sequence (DNA): TGTGCCAGCAGCTTGTCTGAGGACTGGGCAACTAATGAAAAACTGTTTTTT. It specifies CASSLSEDWATNEKLFF. The full variable domain, with the rest looked up from reference TRBV5-6 and TRBJ1-4, is DAGVTQSPTHLIKTRGQQVTLRCSPKSGHDTVSWYQQALGQGPQFIFQYYEEEERQRGNFPDRFSGHQFPNYSSELNVNALLLGDSALYLCASSLSEDWATNEKLFFGSGTQLSVL.